This T cell receptor (beta chain) was sequenced for a study of blood T cell repertoires in COVID-19. Study details: Collection of acute and convalescent COVID-19 samples took place in the United States, Italy and Spain.

Some clones are missing from TCRdb's copy, which holds only in-frame ones; the method was immunoSEQ multiplex PCR. The data show over 250,000 clones, 70% to 85% seen once. Germline V gene data show CDR1 as LGHNA and CDR2 as YSLEER. This CDR3 comprises 14 residues. V was clipped by 3 bases and J by 7 bases; unmatched bases: 4. This clone was picked up one time. V and J are TRBV4-3 and TRBJ2-1; 9 nucleotides align to TRBD1. The TCR originated in a human donor with COVID-19, enrolled during active disease. The donor label of this sample is uncertain. Sequencing used peripheral blood. In DNA form, the CDR3 reads TGCGCCAGCAGCCAGGGACAGGGTCTTAATGAGCAGTTCTTC. Encoded protein: CASSQGQGLNEQFF.